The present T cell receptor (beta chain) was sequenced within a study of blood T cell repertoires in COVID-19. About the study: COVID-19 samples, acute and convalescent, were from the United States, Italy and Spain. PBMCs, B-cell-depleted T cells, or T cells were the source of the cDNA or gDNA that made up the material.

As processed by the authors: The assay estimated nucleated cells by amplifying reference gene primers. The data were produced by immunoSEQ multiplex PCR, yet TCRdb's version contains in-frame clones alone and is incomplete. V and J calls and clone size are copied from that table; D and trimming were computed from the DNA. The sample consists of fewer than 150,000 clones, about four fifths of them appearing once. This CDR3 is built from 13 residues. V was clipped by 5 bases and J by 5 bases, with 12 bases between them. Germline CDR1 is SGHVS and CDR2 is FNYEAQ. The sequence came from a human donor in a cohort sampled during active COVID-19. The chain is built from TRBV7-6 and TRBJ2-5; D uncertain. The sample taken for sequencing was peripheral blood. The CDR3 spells CASSHQVAETQYF. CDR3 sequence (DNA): TGTGCCAGCAGCCACCAGGTTGCGGAGACCCAGTACTTC. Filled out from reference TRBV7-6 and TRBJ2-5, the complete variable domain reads GAGVSQSPRYKVTKRGQDVALRCDPISGHVSLYWYRQALGQGPEFLTYFNYEAQQDKSGLPNDRFSAERPEGSISTLTIQRTEQRDSAMYRCASSHQVAETQYFGPGTRLLVL.